Listed below are T cell receptor beta chains from one sample, sequenced in a study of blood T cell repertoires in COVID-19. TCRdb's copy holds only in-frame clones and misses some; the assay was immunoSEQ multiplex PCR. The table records about 270,000 clones, roughly 88% of them present only once. The sample consisted of PBMCs or T cells enriched from blood (not recorded which). These receptors all stem from a woman in her twenties or thirties who had recovered from COVID-19. The CDR3 runs from the conserved cysteine through the conserved F or W. The D gene is left open where the match is weak. Size is stated for part of the rows, as once, few or many counts, or as a class when the clone is expanded.

d_gene	j_gene	abundance	v_gene	CDR3aa	CDR3nt
NA	TRBJ2-1	NA	TRBV3-1/TRBV3-2	CASSLSTGRSYNEQFF	TGTGCCAGCAGCCTATCGACAGGGAGGTCCTACAATGAGCAGTTCTTC
NA	TRBJ2-1	NA	TRBV7-9	CASSLGVDAAYNEQFF	TGTGCCAGCAGCTTAGGTGTCGATGCGGCCTACAATGAGCAGTTCTTC
NA	TRBJ2-5	NA	TRBV7-6	CASSLGVNPGAQETQYF	TGTGCCAGCAGCTTAGGGGTTAATCCGGGAGCCCAAGAGACCCAGTACTTC
NA	TRBJ2-7	once	TRBV28	CASSQSEGGIYEQYF	TGTGCCAGCTCCCAAAGCGAGGGCGGAATCTACGAGCAGTACTTC
TRBD1	TRBJ1-1	NA	TRBV9	CASSHERDRGLSTEAFF	TGTGCCAGCAGCCACGAGCGGGACAGGGGGCTGAGCACTGAAGCTTTCTTT
NA	TRBJ2-7	NA	TRBV11-3	CASSTPTGSYEQYF	TGTGCCAGCAGCACACCAACAGGGTCCTACGAGCAGTACTTC
TRBD1	TRBJ1-2	once	TRBV19	CASSLGQGAGYTF	TGTGCCAGTAGTTTGGGCCAGGGGGCTGGCTACACCTTC
TRBD1	TRBJ1-2	NA	TRBV27	CASSLTGGLVGYTF	TGTGCCAGCAGTCTGACAGGGGGTTTAGTTGGCTACACCTTC
NA	TRBJ1-4	NA	TRBV7-2	CASSPRGRTNEKLFF	TGTGCCAGCAGCCCCCGGGGGAGAACTAATGAAAAACTGTTTTTT
NA	TRBJ2-1	NA	TRBV7-3	CASSMDRNNEQFF	TGTGCCAGCAGTATGGACAGAAACAATGAGCAGTTCTTC
TRBD2	TRBJ2-5	NA	TRBV3-1/TRBV3-2	CASSPLGAGGRETQYF	TGTGCCAGCAGCCCCCTGGGAGCGGGGGGGCGGGAGACCCAGTACTTC
NA	TRBJ1-6	NA	TRBV27	CASSSLGRVSSPLHF	TGTGCCAGCAGTTCGCTGGGCAGGGTGTCCTCACCCCTCCACTTT
TRBD1	TRBJ1-2	once	TRBV7-2	CASSQTLGRGEDYGYTF	TGTGCCAGCAGCCAAACTTTAGGCAGGGGGGAGGACTATGGCTACACCTTC
NA	TRBJ1-1	NA	TRBV5-1	CASSLGLRLTEAFF	TGCGCCAGCAGCTTGGGGCTCAGGCTTACTGAAGCTTTCTTT
TRBD2	TRBJ2-1	few	TRBV7-2	CASSSGTSGVLGQFF	TGTGCCAGCAGTTCCGGGACTAGCGGGGTTCTGGGGCAGTTCTTC
TRBD1	TRBJ1-6	NA	TRBV28	CASSLSGTAPSPLHF	TGTGCCAGCAGTTTATCCGGGACAGCTCCTTCACCCCTCCACTTT
TRBD1	TRBJ1-3	NA	TRBV9	CASSRTGKDTIYF	TGTGCCAGCAGCCGGACAGGGAAGGACACCATATATTTT
TRBD1	TRBJ2-7	NA	TRBV4-2	CASSGTGGSYEQYF	TGTGCCAGCTCCGGGACAGGGGGGTCCTACGAGCAGTACTTC
TRBD1	TRBJ1-2	NA	TRBV5-4	CASSFDRDGDYGYTF	TGTGCCAGCAGCTTCGACAGGGATGGCGACTATGGCTACACCTTC
NA	TRBJ1-4	NA	TRBV19	CASSPGREAVAEKLFF	TGTGCCAGTAGCCCCGGACGGGAGGCAGTGGCTGAAAAACTGTTTTTT
TRBD1	TRBJ1-1	NA	TRBV4-1	CASSRDRRNTEAFF	TGCGCCAGCAGCCGGGACAGGCGGAACACTGAAGCTTTCTTT
NA	TRBJ2-7	NA	TRBV27	CASSFIGGSWQYF	TGTGCCAGCAGTTTTATCGGAGGTTCTTGGCAGTACTTC
TRBD1	TRBJ1-6	NA	TRBV5-1	CASSPSTGIRDSPLHF	TGCGCCAGCAGCCCATCGACAGGGATTCGGGATTCACCCCTCCACTTT
NA	TRBJ2-2	NA	TRBV28	CASTPGGGWRNTGELFF	TGTGCCAGCACTCCTGGTGGCGGGTGGCGAAACACCGGGGAGCTGTTTTTT
TRBD1	TRBJ2-3	NA	TRBV18	CASSRTGASDTQYF	TGTGCCAGCTCCCGGACAGGGGCGTCAGATACGCAGTATTTT
NA	TRBJ1-6	NA	TRBV27	CASSNSLFTSYNSPLHF	TGTGCCAGCAGTAATAGTCTCTTCACCTCCTATAATTCACCCCTCCACTTT
NA	TRBJ2-7	NA	TRBV7-3	CASSLGGLGAEQYF	TGTGCCAGCAGCTTAGGGGGCTTAGGGGCCGAGCAGTACTTC
NA	TRBJ1-4	NA	TRBV7-9	CASTEGSATNEKLFF	TGTGCCAGCACCGAGGGCAGTGCAACTAATGAAAAACTGTTTTTT
NA	TRBJ2-3	NA	TRBV18	CASSPLFSTDTQYF	TGTGCCAGCTCACCACTCTTCAGCACAGATACGCAGTATTTT
NA	TRBJ2-7	NA	TRBV5-1	CASSSPGRNYEQYF	TGCGCCAGCAGCAGCCCAGGGCGTAACTACGAGCAGTACTTC
NA	TRBJ2-2	NA	TRBV27	CASNKIGADGELFF	TGTGCCAGCAATAAAATAGGGGCGGACGGGGAGCTGTTTTTT
NA	TRBJ1-1	NA	TRBV30	CAWSVSGRLNTEAFF	TGTGCCTGGAGTGTATCTGGCAGGTTGAACACTGAAGCTTTCTTT
NA	TRBJ1-2	NA	TRBV9	CASSVQGANYGYTF	TGTGCCAGCAGCGTTCAAGGAGCTAACTATGGCTACACCTTC
TRBD1	TRBJ1-2	NA	TRBV4-3	CASSRGQGDGYTF	TGCGCCAGCAGCCGAGGACAGGGGGATGGCTACACCTTC
TRBD2	TRBJ2-3	NA	TRBV27	CATNTGGDTQYF	TGTGCCACCAACACGGGGGGAGATACGCAGTATTTT
NA	TRBJ1-5	NA	TRBV9	CASSVEADLDPQHF	TGTGCCAGCAGCGTAGAGGCCGACTTAGATCCCCAGCATTTT
NA	TRBJ1-4	NA	TRBV5-4	CASSTESGEKLFF	TGTGCCAGCAGCACCGAATCAGGGGAAAAACTGTTTTTT
TRBD2	TRBJ2-2	NA	TRBV9	CASSVGTSGGYTGELFF	TGTGCCAGCAGCGTAGGGACTAGCGGGGGATACACCGGGGAGCTGTTTTTT
NA	TRBJ1-6	few	TRBV11-1	CASSLRSYNSPLHF	TGTGCCAGCAGCTTACGGAGCTATAATTCACCCCTCCACTTT
NA	TRBJ1-5	NA	TRBV27	CASSLTGQPQHF	TGTGCCAGCAGTTTAACAGGGCAGCCCCAGCATTTT